The present T cell receptor (beta chain) was sequenced within a study of blood T cell repertoires in COVID-19. Study context: The origin of the acute and convalescent COVID-19 samples was the United States, Italy and Spain.

The CDR3 consists of 13 residues. Trimming shortened V by 5 bases and J by 6 bases, and 11 bases separated the two germline ends. Looked up from germline, CDR1 is SEHNR and CDR2 is FQNEAQ (reference sequence). Original processing methods: Amplified reference gene primers provided the basis for estimating nucleated cell counts. Sequencing was performed with immunoSEQ multiplex PCR; in TCRdb, only in-frame clones are kept and a portion is missing. D and trimming were read from the DNA, whereas the V and J calls and clone size are those reported in that table. The sample contains 200,000 to 250,000 clones, approximately 91% of which appear only once.

Material for sequencing was peripheral blood. This sequence joins TRBV7-9 and TRBJ2-1, with a possible D match to TRBD1 (6 bases). The sequence was obtained from a woman aged 35 to 49 who had recovered from COVID-19. CDR3 nucleotides: TGTGCCAGCAGCCGCCGGGACACCAATGAGCAGTTCTTC. It encodes CASSRRDTNEQFF.